One sample yielded the 28 T cell receptor beta chains listed below, sequenced in a study of T cell responses to AZD1222 COVID-19 vaccine. Method: immunoSEQ multiplex PCR; TCRdb's copy keeps in-frame clones and lacks some. Of more than 150,000 clones listed, 88% are singletons. The sample was peripheral blood, taken on day 0 of AZD1222 vaccination. The receptors originated from an adult in good health.

The rearrangement joins TRBV18 to TRBJ2-3; 11 nucleotides agree with TRBD2. With V trimmed by 2 bases and J by 6 bases, 4 bases remained unmatched. The CDR3 has 15 residues. The germline V gene encodes CDR1 KGHSH and CDR2 LQKENI. The CDR3 spells CASSPTSGSGDTQYF. The CDR3 DNA sequence: TGTGCCAGCTCACCAACTAGCGGGAGTGGGGATACGCAGTATTTT.

The chain carries TRBV29-1 and TRBJ2-2; D is possibly TRBD1 (6 bases). Trimming left V 3 bases short and J 0 bases short, with 8 bases between. The CDR3 loop spans 14 amino acids. In germline, CDR1 is SQVTM, CDR2 ANQGSEA. The CDR3 DNA is TGCAGCGTTGATTGGGACACGAACACCGGGGAGCTGTTTTTT. It specifies CSVDWDTNTGELFF.

The J gene is TRBJ2-1, the V gene TRBV19, with 7 bases fitting TRBD2. Germline V gene sequence: CDR1 LNHDA, CDR2 SQIVND (reference sequence). With V trimmed by 5 bases and J by 6 bases, 10 bases remained unmatched. The CDR3 contains 15 residues. CDR3 residues: CASSPWGGVANEQFF. CDR3 coding DNA: TGTGCCAGTAGTCCCTGGGGAGGGGTGGCCAATGAGCAGTTCTTC.

The V gene is TRBV11-2, the J gene TRBJ1-2; possibly TRBD1 for D (6 bases). V shed 1 base and J shed 7 bases, with 13 bases lying between them. CDR1 is SGHAT, CDR2 FQNNGV, per germline. CDR3 size: 14 residues. CDR3 in amino acids: CASSLVSRGSGYTF. CDR3 in DNA: TGTGCCAGCAGCTTAGTTTCCAGGGGATCTGGCTACACCTTC.

V is TRBV5-3 and J is TRBJ2-7; D gene unclear. TRBV5-3 is an ORF for which the function is uncertain. The ends were cut back, 4 bases at V and 5 bases at J, with 4 bases in the middle. The CDR3 totals 10 residues. CDR3 nucleotide sequence: TGTGCCAGAAGCGAGGACGAGCAGTACTTC. Translating it yields CARSEDEQYF.

The CDR3 is CASSLAFTGGPITDTQYF. CDR3 DNA: TGTGCCAGCAGCTTAGCGTTTACGGGGGGGCCAATCACAGATACGCAGTATTTT. This sequence joins TRBV7-9 and TRBJ2-3, with 8 bases lining up with TRBD2. Germline CDR1 SEHNR, CDR2 FQNEAQ (reference sequence). The CDR3 consists of 18 residues. The V gene end was trimmed by 0 bases and the J gene end by 2 bases; junction bases not matched to a gene: 10.

The count of this clone is one. V and J are TRBV27 and TRBJ2-7, with a possible D match to TRBD1 (6 bases). Deletions cut 4 bases from V and 4 bases from J, with 20 bases between. Germline-derived CDR1 and CDR2 are MNHEY and SMNVEV (reference sequence). The CDR3 is 16 amino acids. In DNA form, the CDR3 reads TGTGCCAGCAGTTCCGGAGGACAGCCCTTTGTTTACGAGCAGTACTTC. It yields the protein CASSSGGQPFVYEQYF.

The chain couples TRBV7-8 to TRBJ1-1; D is ambiguous. The CDR3 spans 12 residues. Looked up from germline, CDR1 is SGHVS and CDR2 is FQNEAQ. V gave up 5 bases and J gave up 5 bases, with 9 bases separating them. The CDR3 DNA reads as TGTGCCAGCAGCCCATCAGCGACTGAAGCTTTCTTT. Its translation: CASSPSATEAFF.

The CDR3 is CASSPQDSNQPQHF. In nucleotides, the CDR3 is TGTGCCAGTAGTCCACAGGATAGCAATCAGCCCCAGCATTTT. V and J are TRBV19 and TRBJ1-5; tentatively, D is TRBD1 (5 bases). The V gene lost 5 bases and the J gene lost 0 bases, with 8 bases spanning the gap. CDR1 and CDR2 (germline): LNHDA, SQIVND (reference sequence). The length of the CDR3 is 14 residues.

This clone has only one observation. V is TRBV11-2 and J is TRBJ1-2; D possibly corresponds to TRBD1 (6 bases). V lost 5 bases to trimming and J lost 2 bases, with 12 bases between them. The CDR3 covers 14 residues. CDR1 is SGHAT, CDR2 FQNNGV, per germline. Here the CDR3 DNA reads TGTGCCAGCAGCATCGTACAGGGAAACTATGGCTACACCTTC. It encodes CASSIVQGNYGYTF.

This sequence joins TRBV19 and TRBJ2-3; D gene uncertain. Deletions cut 5 bases from V and 2 bases from J, with 8 bases between. Germline CDR1 is LNHDA and CDR2 is SQIVND (reference sequence). The CDR3 runs 13 residues. CDR3 sequence: CASSPLYTDTQYF. In DNA form, the CDR3 reads TGTGCCAGTAGTCCCTTATACACAGATACGCAGTATTTT.

V and J are TRBV28 and TRBJ1-6; 7 nucleotides align to TRBD1. This CDR3 is built from 18 residues. Trimming took 5 bases from V and 9 from J; bases not matched to a gene: 19. Germline CDR1 MDHEN, CDR2 SYDVKM. The CDR3 loop is CASSRAMRGAGGRSPLHF. CDR3 sequence (DNA): TGTGCCAGCAGTAGAGCCATGCGTGGGGCAGGGGGGCGTTCACCCCTCCACTTT.

CDR3 residues: CASSQGRGATNEKLFF. The CDR3 DNA sequence: TGTGCCAGCAGCCAGGGGAGGGGGGCAACTAATGAAAAACTGTTTTTT. The genes are TRBV7-9 and TRBJ1-4; D might be TRBD1 (6 bases). The CDR3 has 16 residues. Deletions cut 5 bases from V and 0 bases from J, with 13 bases between. Germline-derived CDR1 and CDR2 are SEHNR and FQNEAQ (reference sequence).

The genes are TRBV10-2 and TRBJ2-2; D remains ambiguous. CDR1 and CDR2 from the germline V gene are WSHSY and SAAADI. The V gene lost 0 bases and the J gene lost 6 bases, with 5 bases spanning the gap. This CDR3 is 13 amino acids long. CDR3 in amino acids: CASSESMSGELFF. The CDR3 bases are TGCGCCAGCAGTGAGTCAATGTCCGGGGAGCTGTTTTTT.

DNA of the CDR3: TGTGCCAGCAGCTTGAGTGGCTCCTATAATTCACCCCTCCACTTT. Translation gives CASSLSGSYNSPLHF. V usage is TRBV5-4 and J usage is TRBJ1-6; D call uncertain. Trimming pared 1 base from V and 0 bases from J, leaving 5 bases between. This CDR3 contains 15 residues. Germline V lookup: CDR1 SGHNT, CDR2 YYREEE (reference sequence).

This rearrangement joins TRBV19 to TRBJ1-6, with 7 bases matching TRBD1. Trimming at V came to 0 bases and at J to 7 bases, leaving 0 bases not matched to a gene. Germline V gene data show CDR1 as LNHDA and CDR2 as SQIVND (reference sequence). The CDR3 totals 14 residues. CDR3 nucleotides: TGTGCCAGTAGTATAGACAGGGGGAATTCACCCCTCCACTTT. It specifies CASSIDRGNSPLHF.

The CDR3 nucleotides read TGTGCCAGCAGCGCGGACGCCCTCTCTGGAAACACCATATATTTT. Its translation is CASSADALSGNTIYF. This sequence joins TRBV3-1 (or the pseudogene TRBV3-2) and TRBJ1-3; D unclear. The V gene's germline CDR1 is LGHDT and CDR2 YNNKEL (reference sequence). The length of the CDR3 is 15 residues. The V end lost 5 bases, the J end lost 0 bases, and 11 bases lay between the germline ends.

This clone was observed once. This chain uses TRBV6-5 with TRBJ2-2; 7 bases match TRBD2. V was pared by 5 bases and J by 6 bases, with 6 bases of the junction left unmatched. The CDR3 sequence is 14 residues long. The germline gives CDR1 MNHEY, CDR2 SVGAGI. The CDR3 reads CASSLARGAGELFF. The CDR3 region has the DNA TGTGCCAGCAGTCTTGCCCGGGGGGCCGGGGAGCTGTTTTTT.

The gene calls are TRBV4-3 and TRBJ1-3, with D tentatively TRBD1 (5 bases). Germline values: CDR1 LGHNA, CDR2 YSLEER. There are 15 residues in the CDR3. Trimming removed 1 base from V and 2 bases from J, with 9 bases in between. The CDR3 DNA follows: TGCGCCAGCAGCCAAGCGGTCAGGGCTGGAAACACCATATATTTT. Amino acid sequence: CASSQAVRAGNTIYF.

This clone has a handful of counts. The chain joins TRBV2 to TRBJ1-1, with 7 bases that match TRBD1. Germline V gene data show CDR1 as SNHLY and CDR2 as FYNNEI. With 6 bases clipped from V and 1 base from J, the junction kept 5 bases outside the gene matches. The CDR3 loop spans 14 amino acids. The CDR3 is CASRVRGSNTEAFF. CDR3 in DNA: TGTGCCAGCAGGGTCAGGGGGTCGAACACTGAAGCTTTCTTT.

The genes are TRBV28 and TRBJ1-6, with a weak D call TRBD1 (5 bases). CDR3 length equals 15 residues. The germline V and J ends were trimmed by 2 bases and 9 bases, with 14 bases remaining between them. CDR1 is MDHEN, CDR2 SYDVKM, per germline. CDR3 sequence reads: CASSLAGHQASPLHF. For the CDR3, the DNA is TGTGCCAGCAGTTTAGCAGGGCACCAAGCTTCACCCCTCCACTTT.

Here the CDR3 DNA reads TGTGCCAGCAGTTGGACAGAGACCCAGTACTTC. Protein product: CASSWTETQYF. This chain connects TRBV6-6 to TRBJ2-5, with no clear D. Germline loops: CDR1 MNHNY, CDR2 SVGAGI (reference sequence). The CDR3 length is 11 residues. V was trimmed by 4 bases and J by 4 bases, leaving 4 bases between them.

The chain has TRBV10-2 and TRBJ1-3, with no clear D. In germline, CDR1 is WSHSY, CDR2 SAAADI. There are 16 residues in the CDR3. V gave up 0 bases and J gave up 0 bases, with 9 bases separating them. CDR3 residues: CASSESVATSGNTIYF. The CDR3 DNA reads as TGCGCCAGCAGTGAGTCGGTGGCTACCTCTGGAAACACCATATATTTT.

The genes are TRBV29-1 and TRBJ1-2, with 11 bases aligning to TRBD1. Germline V gene sequence: CDR1 SQVTM, CDR2 ANQGSEA. This CDR3 region has 13 residues. The V and J ends lost 7 bases and 4 bases, in that order; junction bases with no gene match: 5. CDR3 sequence reads: CSAGTGGTYGYTF. The CDR3 nucleotides read TGCAGCGCTGGGACAGGGGGGACCTATGGCTACACCTTC.

This clone was found a few times. This rearrangement joins TRBV15 to TRBJ1-3; weak D call: TRBD1 (5 bases). The CDR3 covers 16 residues. V was clipped by 5 bases and J by 3 bases, with 17 bases between them. Germline CDR1 and CDR2: LNHNV and YYDKDF (reference sequence). The CDR3 DNA sequence: TGTGCCACCAGCGGGGCCCCCTCGGGGGGTGGAAACACCATATATTTT. Protein: CATSGAPSGGGNTIYF.

The chain has TRBV10-1 and TRBJ1-5, with D uncertain. The germline gives CDR1 WNHNN, CDR2 SYGVQD (reference sequence). The CDR3 totals 13 residues. The V end lost 3 bases, the J end lost 2 bases, and 5 bases lay between the germline ends. The CDR3 loop reads CASSEVGNQPQHF. CDR3 sequence (DNA): TGCGCCAGCAGTGAAGTGGGCAATCAGCCCCAGCATTTT.

V is TRBV4-2 and J is TRBJ2-6, with 12 nucleotides matching TRBD1. Unmatched junction bases numbered 7, after V lost 0 bases and J lost 1 base. Germline V gene sequence: CDR1 LGHNA, CDR2 YNFKEQ. The CDR3 totals 20 residues. The CDR3 is CASSQDLAGQGASGANVLTF. CDR3 nucleotides: TGTGCCAGCAGCCAAGATTTAGCGGGACAGGGGGCATCTGGGGCCAACGTCCTGACTTTC.

V gene TRBV24-1 combines with J gene TRBJ1-5; weak D call: TRBD1 (6 bases). Germline CDR1 is KGHDR and CDR2 is SFDVKD. Trimming took 4 bases from V and 1 from J, leaving 13 bases between them. This CDR3 is built from 16 residues. CDR3 in amino acids: CATSDPGQRSNQPQHF. In nucleotides, the CDR3 is TGTGCCACCAGTGACCCAGGACAGAGGAGCAATCAGCCCCAGCATTTT.